The clone carrying this T cell receptor beta chain was seen a few times. These data are taken from a study of blood T cell repertoires in COVID-19. About the research overall: COVID-19 samples from acute and convalescent phases originated in the United States, Italy and Spain. T cells, B-cell-depleted T cells, or PBMCs supplied cDNA or gDNA.

In the authors' methods: Estimation of nucleated cell counts relied on the amplification of reference gene primers. Using immunoSEQ multiplex PCR, the repertoire was profiled, and TCRdb retains in-frame clones only, with some absent. V, J and clone size derive from that table, while D and trimming were established from the DNA sequence. The sample lists 150,000 to 200,000 clones, around 82% occurring once. Sequenced: peripheral blood. The sequence derives from a human donor with acute or convalescent COVID-19. The donor label of this sample is uncertain.

The CDR3 region is CASRSTGGIKLFF. The CDR3 DNA reads TGTGCCAGCAGATCCACAGGGGGCATTAAGCTGTTTTTT. The chain couples TRBV2 to TRBJ2-2; 9 nucleotides agree with TRBD1. Unmatched junction bases numbered 8, after V lost 6 bases and J lost 12 bases. The CDR3 runs 13 residues. Per the germline V gene, CDR1 is SNHLY and CDR2 is FYNNEI.